The entry that follows covers one T cell receptor beta chain sequence. Germline assignment: CDR1 LNHDA and CDR2 SQIVND (reference sequence). CDR3 size: 15 residues. V was trimmed by 4 bases and J by 0 bases, leaving 9 bases between them. The table came from immunoSEQ multiplex PCR; TCRdb's copy has only in-frame clones and leaves some out. The repertoire holds 200,000 or so clones, with approximately 90% as singletons. The data stem from a study of blood T cell repertoires in COVID-19. The receptor was isolated from a young man who had recovered from COVID-19. This chain links TRBV19 with TRBJ2-2; tentatively, D is TRBD2 (6 bases). Sequences were obtained from PBMCs or T cells enriched from blood (not recorded which). CDR3 amino acids: CASSTGTANTGELFF. CDR3 in DNA: TGTGCCAGTAGTACGGGGACTGCGAACACCGGGGAGCTGTTTTTT.